This TCR beta chain was sequenced for a study of OX40 agonist ivuxolimab in advanced cancers. Whole-study context: The dose-escalation cohort was around 83% male, with a mean age of around 60 years, ranging roughly 23 to 90. Study conclusions and caveats: CD8+ T cells were the subset that, on average, had more expanded clones than CD4+. The work left the antigen specificity of expanded peripheral T cells undetermined.

The repertoire was sequenced with immunoSEQ multiplex PCR; TCRdb's copy has only in-frame clones and lacks some. The sample records 70,000 to 80,000 clones, around 88% being singletons. As regards this clone: Its antigen remains unidentified.

This receptor was taken from an adult with an advanced solid tumor such as melanoma, head and neck, liver or kidney cancer. Here the sequenced sample was CD4+ or CD8+ T cells sorted from blood, taken in a trial of the OX40 agonist ivuxolimab.

The CDR3 loop is CASSLAIAGYGYTF. The CDR3 coding sequence is TGTGCCAGCAGCTTAGCCATCGCGGGATACGGCTACACCTTC. This sequence joins TRBV7-2 and TRBJ1-2; D call uncertain. CDR3 length: 14 amino acids. Germline CDR1 is SGHTA and CDR2 is FQGNSA. Trimming cost V 0 bases and J 8 bases, with 13 bases left between them. Looking up the rest from reference TRBV7-2 and TRBJ1-2 gives the full variable domain: GAGVSQSPSNKVTEKGKDVELRCDPISGHTALYWYRQSLGQGLEFLIYFQGNSAPDKSGLPSDRFSAERTGGSVSTLTIQRTQQEDSAVYLCASSLAIAGYGYTFGSGTRLTVV.